This is a list of T cell receptor beta chains from one sample in a study of CD8+ T cells in alopecia areata. Assay used: immunoSEQ multiplex PCR; TCRdb lists only in-frame clones, some missing. The data hold tens of thousands of clones, with 60% to 70% observed a single time. The sequences come from CD8+ T cells sorted from blood, collected at week 24, from a patient treated with tofacitinib. The receptors were sampled from a human donor with alopecia areata. The CDR3 runs from the conserved cysteine through the conserved F or W. D genes are given only for firm matches. Expanded clones are given a class, and other clones once, few, many or no size at all.

TRBV23-1	TRBJ2-7	.	TRBD2	CASSQSKVGTDSGFVEQYF	TGCGCCAGCAGTCAATCTAAAGTGGGGACTGATAGCGGGTTTGTCGAGCAGTACTTC
TRBV4-3	TRBJ2-1	few	.	CASSQGYRGSDNEQFF	TGCGCCAGCAGCCAAGGTTATAGGGGCTCGGACAATGAGCAGTTCTTC
TRBV9	TRBJ2-7	.	TRBD1	CASSVGTGIYEQYF	TGTGCCAGCAGCGTAGGGACAGGGATCTACGAGCAGTACTTC
TRBV7-2	TRBJ2-7	.	.	CASSGGGIPYEQYF	TGTGCCAGCAGCGGGGGCGGGATTCCCTACGAGCAGTACTTC
TRBV19	TRBJ2-7	once	.	CASSPAGGPYEQYF	TGTGCCAGTAGCCCCGCGGGCGGTCCCTACGAGCAGTACTTC
TRBV9	TRBJ2-3	.	TRBD2	CASSAIAGGRDTQYF	TGTGCCAGCAGCGCAATAGCGGGAGGGCGGGATACGCAGTATTTT
TRBV19	TRBJ2-1	.	TRBD2	CASNPVAGLYNEQFF	TGTGCCAGTAATCCCGTAGCGGGACTGTACAATGAGCAGTTCTTC
TRBV27	TRBJ1-1	few	.	CASSARNTEAFF	TGTGCCAGCAGCGCCAGAAACACTGAAGCTTTCTTT
TRBV5-4	TRBJ2-7	few	.	CASSLNNEQYF	TGTGCCAGCAGCTTAAATAACGAGCAGTACTTC
TRBV29-1	TRBJ2-3	once	.	CSVDDGASTDTQYF	TGCAGCGTTGATGACGGGGCTAGCACAGATACGCAGTATTTT
TRBV5-4	TRBJ1-2	.	TRBD1	CASSTDRVSFEYGYTF	TGTGCCAGCAGCACGGACAGGGTCTCTTTCGAATATGGCTACACCTTC
TRBV2	TRBJ2-4	few	.	CASSDSRFQYF	TGTGCCAGCAGTGATAGTAGGTTTCAGTACTTC
TRBV4-1	TRBJ2-1	.	TRBD2	CASSQDQVGGSRDNEQFF	TGCGCCAGCAGCCAAGATCAGGTTGGCGGGAGTAGGGACAATGAGCAGTTCTTC
TRBV19	TRBJ2-1	.	TRBD1	CASGQFSYNEQFF	TGTGCCTCGGGACAGTTCTCCTACAATGAGCAGTTCTTC
TRBV5-1	TRBJ2-1	few	.	CASSLDREFDNEQFF	TGCGCCAGCAGCTTGGACAGGGAATTTGACAATGAGCAGTTCTTC
TRBV7-2	TRBJ2-1	.	.	CASQGQWYNEQFF	TGTGCCAGCCAGGGACAATGGTACAATGAGCAGTTCTTC
TRBV27	TRBJ1-5	.	.	CASRDSWNQPQHF	TGTGCCAGCAGGGACAGCTGGAATCAGCCCCAGCATTTT
TRBV5-1	TRBJ1-1	.	TRBD1	CASSSPGGQIMNTEAFF	TGCGCCAGCAGCTCACCAGGGGGACAGATCATGAACACTGAAGCTTTCTTT
TRBV27	TRBJ1-2	.	.	CASRGGPYGYTF	TGTGCCAGCCGCGGCGGACCCTATGGCTACACCTTC
TRBV30	TRBJ1-5	.	.	CAWSVKGSNQPQHF	TGTGCCTGGAGTGTAAAAGGTAGCAATCAGCCCCAGCATTTT
TRBV4-2	TRBJ2-7	.	.	CASSQGGSEAPSYEQYF	TGTGCCAGCAGCCAAGGAGGCTCGGAGGCTCCCTCCTACGAGCAGTACTTC
TRBV4-1	TRBJ2-7	.	.	CASSQEDVVSYEQYF	TGCGCCAGCAGCCAAGAAGACGTCGTCTCCTACGAGCAGTACTTC
TRBV2	TRBJ2-3	.	.	CASSEAPQVSTDTQYF	TGTGCCAGCAGTGAAGCGCCGCAGGTTAGCACAGATACGCAGTATTTT
TRBV5-1	TRBJ1-1	few	TRBD1	CASSFTGVGMNTEAFF	TGCGCCAGCAGCTTTACAGGGGTCGGGATGAACACTGAAGCTTTCTTT
TRBV9	TRBJ1-6	.	.	CASSVVGGSSESSPLHF	TGTGCCAGCAGCGTAGTTGGAGGTTCCTCAGAAAGTTCACCCCTCCACTTT
TRBV7-9	TRBJ1-1	.	TRBD1	CASSRGAPMDTEAFF	TGTGCCAGCTCCAGGGGGGCTCCTATGGACACTGAAGCTTTCTTT
TRBV14	TRBJ2-2	.	.	CASSQKGLGIGELFF	TGTGCCAGCAGCCAAAAGGGATTAGGAATCGGGGAGCTGTTTTTT
TRBV7-9	TRBJ2-7	.	.	CASSSPAPYEQYF	TGTGCCAGCAGCTCCCCCGCTCCCTACGAGCAGTACTTC
TRBV23-1	TRBJ1-2	.	.	CASPRPHTF	TGCGCCAGCCCGCGGCCCCACACCTTC
TRBV29-1	TRBJ2-1	few	TRBD1	CSVETSGTAYNEQFF	TGCAGCGTTGAAACCTCCGGGACAGCCTACAATGAGCAGTTCTTC
TRBV28	TRBJ1-5	once	.	CASTQRGRASGQPQHF	TGTGCCAGCACCCAACGAGGGAGGGCTTCAGGTCAGCCCCAGCATTTT
TRBV30	TRBJ2-2	.	.	CAWSVMSSGELFF	TGTGCCTGGAGTGTAATGAGTTCCGGGGAGCTGTTTTTT
TRBV11-2	TRBJ2-5	large	.	CASSLYPAAGGETQYF	TGTGCCAGCAGCTTGTATCCTGCGGCAGGCGGGGAGACCCAGTACTTC
TRBV19	TRBJ1-5	.	.	CASSIGESNQPQHF	TGTGCCAGTAGTATCGGGGAAAGCAATCAGCCCCAGCATTTT
TRBV7-8	TRBJ1-5	.	.	CASSLGNQPQHF	TGTGCCAGCAGCTTAGGCAATCAGCCCCAGCATTTT
TRBV7-9	TRBJ2-7	few	TRBD2	CASSPAGGTYEQYF	TGTGCCAGCAGCCCCGCGGGGGGTACCTACGAGCAGTACTTC
TRBV4-1	TRBJ2-7	once	TRBD1	CASSLRTGGREQYF	TGCGCCAGCAGCCTGAGGACAGGGGGCAGGGAGCAGTACTTC
TRBV7-2	TRBJ1-6	few	.	CASSSATGLSPLHF	TGTGCCAGCAGCTCTGCGACAGGTCTCTCACCCCTCCACTTT
TRBV5-1	TRBJ1-2	.	.	CASSLAPGANGYTF	TGCGCCAGCAGCTTGGCCCCGGGGGCCAATGGCTACACCTTC
TRBV5-6	TRBJ2-3	.	.	CASSPGPNTDTQYF	TGTGCCAGCAGCCCGGGACCCAACACAGATACGCAGTATTTT
TRBV4-1	TRBJ2-3	.	.	CASSQGPLADTQYF	TGCGCCAGCAGCCAAGGGCCTTTAGCAGATACGCAGTATTTT
TRBV4-1	TRBJ2-6	.	.	CASSQDHGGLSSGANVLTF	TGCGCCAGCAGCCAAGATCACGGGGGATTAAGCTCTGGGGCCAACGTCCTGACTTTC
TRBV7-9	TRBJ2-3	.	.	CASSFQTSTDTQYF	TGTGCCAGCAGCTTTCAAACCAGCACAGATACGCAGTATTTT
TRBV9	TRBJ2-1	many	.	CASTLGTTYNEQFF	TGTGCCAGCACCTTAGGGACCACCTACAATGAGCAGTTCTTC
TRBV4-1	TRBJ2-1	.	TRBD2	CASSPREEGLERGGLYNEQFF	TGCGCCAGCAGCCCCAGAGAAGAGGGGTTAGAGCGCGGGGGGCTCTACAATGAGCAGTTCTTC
TRBV15	TRBJ1-1	.	.	CATSRGENTEAFF	TGTGCCACCTCGCGGGGGGAAAACACTGAAGCTTTCTTT
TRBV4-1	TRBJ2-7	few	TRBD1	CASSQGARDRVSEQYF	TGCGCCAGCAGCCAAGGAGCCCGAGACAGGGTGAGTGAGCAGTACTTC
TRBV7-6	TRBJ2-6	.	TRBD1	CASSFLTGSGANVLTF	TGTGCCAGCAGCTTCTTGACAGGGTCTGGGGCCAACGTCCTGACTTTC